Listed below are T cell receptor beta chains from one sample, sequenced in a study of cytomegalovirus exposure and HLA in healthy donors. Using immunoSEQ multiplex PCR, the repertoire was profiled, and TCRdb retains in-frame clones only, with some absent. The sample lists 95,000 to 100,000 clones; roughly three quarters were seen once. Input material: PBMCs. These receptors were collected from a woman aged 55 to 70 in good health and CMV-seropositive. The CDR3 runs from the conserved cysteine through the conserved F or W. The D gene is left open where the match is weak. Only some rows state a clone size, as once, few, many or a class for expanded clones.

clone_size | d_call | j_call | v_call | cdr3_nt | cdr3_aa
few | NA | TRBJ1-1 | TRBV5-5 | TGTGCCAGCAGCAGAGAAAGGGGCACTGAAGCTTTCTTT | CASSRERGTEAFF
NA | NA | TRBJ1-1 | TRBV2 | TGTGCCAGCACCGCTGGGCACCAGAACACTGAAGCTTTCTTT | CASTAGHQNTEAFF
NA | NA | TRBJ1-5 | TRBV19 | TGTGCCAGTAGCCTTAGGGGTCGGACAGTAAATAATCAGCCCCAGCATTTT | CASSLRGRTVNNQPQHF
few | TRBD2 | TRBJ2-7 | TRBV5-1 | TGCGCCAGCAGCTCCTCGGTTAGCGGGAGGTACGAGCAGTACTTC | CASSSSVSGRYEQYF
NA | TRBD1 | TRBJ2-2 | TRBV30 | TGTGCCCTCAGGGAGCGGACAGGGGTCACCGGGGAGCTGTTTTTT | CALRERTGVTGELFF
few | NA | TRBJ2-5 | TRBV15 | TGTGCCACCAGCAGAGATGGGGGCAGCGTCCAAGAGACCCAGTACTTC | CATSRDGGSVQETQYF
NA | TRBD2 | TRBJ2-6 | TRBV19 | TGTGCCAGTAGTATAAGGTGGGAGGGTCGGGCCAACGTCCTGACTTTC | CASSIRWEGRANVLTF
NA | NA | TRBJ2-7 | TRBV2 | TGTGCCAGCAGGGACTTACCGGCCTACGAGCAGTACTTC | CASRDLPAYEQYF
NA | TRBD2 | TRBJ2-3 | TRBV25-1 | TGTGCCAGCAGTGACCGACTAGCGGATACGCAGTATTTT | CASSDRLADTQYF
NA | TRBD2 | TRBJ2-2 | TRBV14 | TGTGCCAGCAGCCATCCCGCGGGACTAAACTCCGGGGAGCTGTTTTTT | CASSHPAGLNSGELFF
few | TRBD1 | TRBJ1-3 | TRBV27 | TGTGCCAGCAGAGGACAGGAGAGTGGAAACACCATATATTTT | CASRGQESGNTIYF
few | NA | TRBJ2-7 | TRBV5-1 | TGCGCCAGCAGCTTGGCCGGGGGACCTCAGGGCGAGCAGTACTTC | CASSLAGGPQGEQYF
NA | NA | TRBJ2-7 | TRBV5-4 | TGTGCCAGCAGCTCCAAAGCCCCAAGGGACTCCTACGAGCAGTACTTC | CASSSKAPRDSYEQYF
NA | TRBD2 | TRBJ2-1 | TRBV5-4 | TGTGCCAGCAGCTGGACCTTTGTCGGGAGGGCTTACAATGAGCAGTTCTTC | CASSWTFVGRAYNEQFF
NA | TRBD1 | TRBJ2-5 | TRBV7-6 | TGTGCCAGCGGAGCAGGGGGCCGGGAGACCCAGTACTTC | CASGAGGRETQYF